The T cell receptor (beta chain) under discussion was sequenced for a study of blood T cell repertoires in COVID-19. At the level of the study: The United States, Italy and Spain were the sources of the acute and convalescent COVID-19 samples.

Per the original methods: How many nucleated cells were present was estimated from reference gene primer amplification. The protocol was immunoSEQ multiplex PCR, while the TCRdb copy is restricted to in-frame clones and leaves out a portion. V and J calls plus clone size are reproduced from that table; the DNA served to infer D and trimming. This sample has approximately 130,000 clones, with over 80% found just once. Participant-reported clinical history was the basis for cohort assignment. Among Cohort 3 donors, those recovered had two negative PCRs, clearance, or symptom resolution. This CDR3 has 15 amino acids. After removal of 4 bases from V and 4 bases from J, the junction contained 7 bases not matched to a gene. Germline V CDR1 and CDR2: SEHNR, FQNEAQ (reference sequence).

The rearrangement uses TRBV7-9 and TRBJ2-7; 10 positions match TRBD2. Input material: PBMCs or T cells enriched from blood (not recorded which). This receptor was identified in a man between 25 and 39 years old who had recovered from COVID-19. Here the CDR3 reads CASSSLAGGGYEQYF. The CDR3 DNA reads as TGTGCCAGCAGCTCATTAGCGGGAGGTGGGTACGAGCAGTACTTC.